The 14 T cell receptor beta chains given below trace back to one sample, sequenced in a study of shared clonotypes between healthy human individuals. The repertoire was sequenced with immunoSEQ multiplex PCR; TCRdb's copy has only in-frame clones and lacks some. The data contain 650,000 to 800,000 clones, 55% to 80% of them singletons. Input material: memory CD4+ T cells sorted from blood. Subset described: CD45RA-negative fraction. The source of these receptors is a woman aged 25 to 39 in good health.

This chain connects TRBV7-7 to TRBJ2-5; 7 nucleotides line up with TRBD1. This CDR3 comprises 13 residues. CDR1 and CDR2 (germline): SSHAT, FNYEAQ (reference sequence). After removal of 5 bases from V and 2 bases from J, the junction contained 2 bases not matched to a gene. The CDR3 coding sequence is TGTGCCAGCAGCGTGGGACAGCAAGAGACCCAGTACTTC. This gives the protein CASSVGQQETQYF.

V and J are TRBV5-6 and TRBJ1-2; 10 bases fit TRBD1. Germline CDR1 is SGHDT and CDR2 is YYEEEE. Trimming took 2 bases from V and 7 from J; bases not matched to a gene: 2. This CDR3 spans 13 amino acids. The CDR3 is CASSFDRGLGYTF. CDR3 DNA sequence: TGTGCCAGCAGCTTCGACAGGGGGCTTGGCTACACCTTC. The full variable domain, with the rest looked up from reference TRBV5-6 and TRBJ1-2, is DAGVTQSPTHLIKTRGQQVTLRCSPKSGHDTVSWYQQALGQGPQFIFQYYEEEERQRGNFPDRFSGHQFPNYSSELNVNALLLGDSALYLCASSFDRGLGYTFGSGTRLTVV.

The gene calls are TRBV11-2 and TRBJ1-5; D may be TRBD1 (6 bases). The CDR3 is 16 amino acids. CDR1 is SGHAT, CDR2 FQNNGV, per germline. V was clipped by 1 base and J by 1 base, with 11 bases between them. CDR3 protein: CASSLVTGRSNQPQHF. The CDR3 DNA reads TGTGCCAGCAGCTTAGTCACAGGGAGGAGCAATCAGCCCCAGCATTTT.

This chain connects TRBV5-1 to TRBJ2-7; no clear D. Deletions cut 4 bases from V and 3 bases from J, with 11 bases between. This CDR3 has 13 amino acids. Germline V lookup: CDR1 SGHRS, CDR2 YFSETQ. CDR3 in amino acids: CASSAWQNYEQYF. The CDR3 DNA reads as TGCGCCAGCAGCGCTTGGCAGAACTACGAGCAGTACTTC.

This chain links TRBV28 with TRBJ2-7, with D perhaps matching TRBD1 or TRBD2 (5 bases each). Germline V CDR1 and CDR2: MDHEN, SYDVKM. V was pared by 6 bases and J by 2 bases, with 14 bases between. There are 14 residues in the CDR3. The CDR3: CASRGVVSPYEQYF. The CDR3 DNA reads TGTGCCAGCAGGGGGGTGGTCTCGCCCTACGAGCAGTACTTC.

This rearrangement joins TRBV5-8 to TRBJ1-5; weak D call: TRBD1 (6 bases). Looked up from germline, CDR1 is SGHTS and CDR2 is YDEGEE. Trimming took 6 bases from V and 9 from J, leaving 19 bases between them. The CDR3 totals 14 residues. CDR3 in DNA: TGTGCCAGCAAGAGGGGGAGGGCACTTTTGCCCCAGCATTTT. Protein: CASKRGRALLPQHF.

The chain links TRBV28 to TRBJ1-5, with no clear D. The germline gives CDR1 MDHEN, CDR2 SYDVKM. This CDR3 is 14 amino acids long. V was cut by 2 bases and J by 7 bases, with 12 bases left in between. CDR3 coding DNA: TGTGCCAGCAGTTTAACGGGGAAGGAACAGCCCCAGCATTTT. Encoded protein: CASSLTGKEQPQHF.

V usage is TRBV11-1 and J usage is TRBJ2-7; TRBD1 matches 7 bases. The V gene end was trimmed by 6 bases and the J gene end by 7 bases; junction bases not matched to a gene: 6. There are 12 residues in the CDR3. CDR1 SGHAT and CDR2 FQDESV come from the germline V gene (reference sequence). CDR3 in amino acids: CASSRGGEEQYF. In DNA, the CDR3 is TGTGCCAGCAGTAGAGGGGGCGAGGAGCAGTACTTC.

The chain recombines TRBV20-1 with TRBJ2-7; D gene ambiguous. The CDR3 contains 10 residues. V gave up 2 bases and J gave up 3 bases, with 2 bases separating them. CDR1 is DFQATT and CDR2 is SNEGSKA in the germline V gene (reference sequence). CDR3 sequence reads: CSARYYEQYF. CDR3 sequence (DNA): TGCAGTGCTAGATACTACGAGCAGTACTTC.

This chain uses TRBV28 with TRBJ2-6; D is unclear. The CDR3 sequence is 16 residues long. The V gene lost 7 bases and the J gene lost 2 bases, with 15 bases spanning the gap. CDR1 is MDHEN, CDR2 SYDVKM, per germline. The CDR3 DNA reads as TGTGCCAGCACCGGAAATGTGGGCGCTGGGGCCAACGTCCTGACTTTC. Translation gives CASTGNVGAGANVLTF.

For the CDR3, the DNA is TGTGCCAGTAGCCCGGCGCAAGGCACCGGGGAGCTGTTTTTT. Encoded protein: CASSPAQGTGELFF. The chain recombines TRBV19 with TRBJ2-2; unclear D gene. The CDR3 is 14 amino acids. The V gene's germline CDR1 is LNHDA and CDR2 SQIVND (reference sequence). Between the trimmed V and J ends, which lost 6 bases and 4 bases, there was a span of 12 bases.

With regard to this clone: Other DNA sequences in this sample translate to the same CDR3. This chain connects TRBV10-3 to TRBJ2-7; TRBD1 agrees at 7 bases. This CDR3 has 13 residues. The V and J ends lost 4 bases and 2 bases, in that order; junction bases with no gene match: 2. CDR1 and CDR2 (germline): ENHRY, SYGVKD. Written as DNA, the CDR3 is TGTGCCATCAGTGGAACAGGGGCCTACGAGCAGTACTTC. Residues: CAISGTGAYEQYF.

This clone was seen more than once but under ten times. This rearrangement joins TRBV2 to TRBJ1-4; D possibly corresponds to TRBD1 (5 bases). CDR3 length: 15 residues. The germline V and J ends were trimmed by 3 bases and 8 bases, with 16 bases remaining between them. Germline V gene data show CDR1 as SNHLY and CDR2 as FYNNEI. CDR3 bases: TGTGCCAGCAGTGACAGGACAACGCCGAGCGAAAAACTGTTTTTT. As protein: CASSDRTTPSEKLFF.

V usage is TRBV29-1 and J usage is TRBJ2-3, with 8 bases fitting TRBD2. The germline V gene has CDR1 SQVTM and CDR2 ANQGSEA. The V and J ends lost 7 bases and 6 bases, in that order; junction bases with no gene match: 21. The CDR3 consists of 17 residues. CDR3 in DNA: TGCAGCGCCCCAAAGACGGGGGGGGCGAGGTCAACGGATACGCAGTATTTT. Its translation: CSAPKTGGARSTDTQYF.